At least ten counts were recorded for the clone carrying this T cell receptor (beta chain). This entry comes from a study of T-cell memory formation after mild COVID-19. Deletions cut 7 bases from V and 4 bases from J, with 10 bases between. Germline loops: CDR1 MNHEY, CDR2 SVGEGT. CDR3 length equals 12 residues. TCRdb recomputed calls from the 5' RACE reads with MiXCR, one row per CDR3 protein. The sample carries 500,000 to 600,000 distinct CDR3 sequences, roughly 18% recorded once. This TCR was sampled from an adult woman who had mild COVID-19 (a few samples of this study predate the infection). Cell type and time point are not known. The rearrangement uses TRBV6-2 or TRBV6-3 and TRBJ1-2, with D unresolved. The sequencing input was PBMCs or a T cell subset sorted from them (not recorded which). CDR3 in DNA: TGTGCCAGCATGAGGCAGCCCTATGGCTACACCTTC. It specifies CASMRQPYGYTF.